This paragraph covers one TCR beta chain sequence. This sample is drawn from a study of blood T cell repertoires in COVID-19. Whole-study context: In each case, the material was cDNA or gDNA derived from T cells, B-cell-depleted T cells, or PBMCs.

With 5 bases clipped from V and 9 bases from J, the junction kept 7 bases outside the gene matches. The CDR3 runs 13 residues. CDR1 and CDR2 (germline): MNHEY, SVGAGI. Methods used by the authors: Reference gene primer amplification yielded estimated nucleated cell counts. The data were produced by immunoSEQ multiplex PCR, yet TCRdb's version contains in-frame clones alone and is incomplete. Clonal size and the V and J genes are those of that table, whereas D and trimming came from the DNA. The sample comprises about 240,000 clones, approximately 78% of which are singletons, and roughly 12% rests with the top ten.

The rearrangement uses TRBV6-5 and TRBJ2-5, with 9 nucleotides matching TRBD2. The TCR was taken from a woman between 55 and 75 years old with active or convalescent COVID-19. Sequences were obtained from peripheral blood. CDR3 sequence: CASSRTSAGAQYF. The CDR3 DNA is TGTGCCAGCAGTCGGACTAGCGCCGGGGCCCAGTACTTC.